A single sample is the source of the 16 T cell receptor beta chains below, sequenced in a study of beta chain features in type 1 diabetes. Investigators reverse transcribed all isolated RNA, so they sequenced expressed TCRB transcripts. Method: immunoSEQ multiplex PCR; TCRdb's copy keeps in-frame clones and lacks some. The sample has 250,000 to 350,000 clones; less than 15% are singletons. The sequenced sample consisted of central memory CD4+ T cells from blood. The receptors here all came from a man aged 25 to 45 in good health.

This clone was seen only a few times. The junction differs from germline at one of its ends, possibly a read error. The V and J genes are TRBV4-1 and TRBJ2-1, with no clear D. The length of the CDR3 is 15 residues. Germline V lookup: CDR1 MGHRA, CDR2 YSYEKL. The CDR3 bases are TGTGCCAGCAGCCAAGAACAACACGCCAACAATGAGCAGTTCTTC. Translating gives CASSQEQHANNEQFF.

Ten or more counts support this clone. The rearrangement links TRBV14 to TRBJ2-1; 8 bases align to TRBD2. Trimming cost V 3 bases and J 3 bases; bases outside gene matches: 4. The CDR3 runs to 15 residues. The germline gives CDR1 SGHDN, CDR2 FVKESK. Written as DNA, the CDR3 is TGTGCCAGCAGCCAGAGCACTAGCGGCTACAATGAGCAGTTCTTC. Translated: CASSQSTSGYNEQFF.

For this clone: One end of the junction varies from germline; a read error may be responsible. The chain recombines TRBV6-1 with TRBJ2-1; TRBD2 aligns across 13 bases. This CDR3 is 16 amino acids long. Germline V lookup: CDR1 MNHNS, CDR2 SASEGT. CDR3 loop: CAISESGLAGPNEQFF. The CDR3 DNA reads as TGTGCCATCAGTGAGTCGGGACTAGCGGGACCAAATGAGCAGTTCTTC.

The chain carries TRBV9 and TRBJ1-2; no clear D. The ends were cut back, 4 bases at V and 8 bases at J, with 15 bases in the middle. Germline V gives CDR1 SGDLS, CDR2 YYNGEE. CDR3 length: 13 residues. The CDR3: CASSPPQLGGYTF. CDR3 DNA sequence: TGTGCCAGCAGCCCCCCCCAGCTGGGCGGCTACACCTTC.

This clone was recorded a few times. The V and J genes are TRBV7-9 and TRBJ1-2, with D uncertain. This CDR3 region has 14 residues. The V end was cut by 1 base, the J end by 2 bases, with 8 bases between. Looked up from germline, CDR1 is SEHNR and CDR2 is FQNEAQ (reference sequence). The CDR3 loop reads CASSLGLGNYGYTF. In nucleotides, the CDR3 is TGTGCCAGCAGCTTAGGGCTGGGAAACTATGGCTACACCTTC.

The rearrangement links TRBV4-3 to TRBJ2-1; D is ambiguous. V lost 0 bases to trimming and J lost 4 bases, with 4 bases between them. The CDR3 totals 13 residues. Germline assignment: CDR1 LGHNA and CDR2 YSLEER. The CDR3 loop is CASSQERYNEQFF. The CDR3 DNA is TGCGCCAGCAGCCAAGAGAGGTACAATGAGCAGTTCTTC.

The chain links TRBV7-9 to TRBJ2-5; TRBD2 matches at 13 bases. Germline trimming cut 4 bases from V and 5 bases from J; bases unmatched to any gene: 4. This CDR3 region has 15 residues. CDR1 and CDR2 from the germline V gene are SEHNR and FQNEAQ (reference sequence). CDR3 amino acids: CASSSGTSGVETQYF. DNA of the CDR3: TGTGCCAGCAGCTCGGGGACTAGCGGGGTTGAGACCCAGTACTTC.

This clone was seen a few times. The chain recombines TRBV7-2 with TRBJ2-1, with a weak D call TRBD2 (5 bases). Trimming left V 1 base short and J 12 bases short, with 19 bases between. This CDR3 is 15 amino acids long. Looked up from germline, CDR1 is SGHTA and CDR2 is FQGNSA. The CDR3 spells CASSLGWTAPSAQFF. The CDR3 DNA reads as TGTGCCAGCAGCTTAGGATGGACTGCACCCTCGGCGCAGTTCTTC.

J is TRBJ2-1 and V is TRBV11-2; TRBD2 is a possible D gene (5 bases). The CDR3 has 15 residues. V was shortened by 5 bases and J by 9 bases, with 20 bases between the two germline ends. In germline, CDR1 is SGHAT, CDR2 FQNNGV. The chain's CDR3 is CASSIRTAPKSEQFF. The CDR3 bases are TGTGCCAGCAGCATTAGGACTGCCCCGAAGTCTGAGCAGTTCTTC.

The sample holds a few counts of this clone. CDR3 sequence (DNA): TGTGCCATCTCGAGGGGGTCGGGGGCATACAATGAGCAGTTCTTC. Its protein product is CAISRGSGAYNEQFF. V gene TRBV10-3 combines with J gene TRBJ2-1; D is possibly TRBD1 or TRBD2 (6 bases each). The CDR3 is made up of 15 amino acids. Germline V CDR1 and CDR2: ENHRY, SYGVKD. Trimming left V 8 bases short and J 4 bases short, with 18 bases between.

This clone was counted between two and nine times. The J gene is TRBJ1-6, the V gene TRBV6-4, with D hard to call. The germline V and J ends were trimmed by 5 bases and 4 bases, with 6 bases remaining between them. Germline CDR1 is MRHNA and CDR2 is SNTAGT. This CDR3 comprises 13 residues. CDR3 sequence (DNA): TGTGCCAGCAGTCAGACTTATAATTCACCCCTCCACTTT. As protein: CASSQTYNSPLHF.

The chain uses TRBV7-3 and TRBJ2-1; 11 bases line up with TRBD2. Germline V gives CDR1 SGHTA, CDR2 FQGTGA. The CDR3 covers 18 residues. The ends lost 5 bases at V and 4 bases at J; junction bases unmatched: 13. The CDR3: CASSLAPLAGVRYNEQFF. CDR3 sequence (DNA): TGTGCCAGCAGCCTAGCCCCACTAGCGGGAGTAAGGTACAATGAGCAGTTCTTC.

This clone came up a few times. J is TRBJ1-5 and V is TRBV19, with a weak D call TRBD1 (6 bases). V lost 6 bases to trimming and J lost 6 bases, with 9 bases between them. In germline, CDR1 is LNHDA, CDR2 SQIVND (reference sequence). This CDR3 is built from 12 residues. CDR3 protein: CASRPQGQPQHF. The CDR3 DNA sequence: TGTGCCAGTAGACCACAGGGTCAGCCCCAGCATTTT.

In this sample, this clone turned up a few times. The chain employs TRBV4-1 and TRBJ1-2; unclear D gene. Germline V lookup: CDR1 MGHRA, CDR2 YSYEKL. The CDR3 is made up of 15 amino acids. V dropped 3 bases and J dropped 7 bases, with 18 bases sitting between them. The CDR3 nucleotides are TGCGCCAGCAGCCATCGTGACGCCGGTACCTTTGGCTACACCTTC. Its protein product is CASSHRDAGTFGYTF.

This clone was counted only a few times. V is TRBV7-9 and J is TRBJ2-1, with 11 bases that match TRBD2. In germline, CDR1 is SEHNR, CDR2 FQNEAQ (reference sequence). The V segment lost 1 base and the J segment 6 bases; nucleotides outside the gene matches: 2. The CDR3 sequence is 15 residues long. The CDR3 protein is CASSLVLAGVNEQFF. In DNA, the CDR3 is TGTGCCAGCAGCTTAGTACTAGCGGGGGTCAATGAGCAGTTCTTC.

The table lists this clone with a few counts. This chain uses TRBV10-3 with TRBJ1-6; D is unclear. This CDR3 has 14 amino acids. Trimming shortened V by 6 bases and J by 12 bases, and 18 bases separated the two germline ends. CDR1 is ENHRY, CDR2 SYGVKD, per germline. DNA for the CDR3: TGTGCCATCAGCCATCCTTCAGAGGCTGGACCCCTCCACTTT. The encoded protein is CAISHPSEAGPLHF.